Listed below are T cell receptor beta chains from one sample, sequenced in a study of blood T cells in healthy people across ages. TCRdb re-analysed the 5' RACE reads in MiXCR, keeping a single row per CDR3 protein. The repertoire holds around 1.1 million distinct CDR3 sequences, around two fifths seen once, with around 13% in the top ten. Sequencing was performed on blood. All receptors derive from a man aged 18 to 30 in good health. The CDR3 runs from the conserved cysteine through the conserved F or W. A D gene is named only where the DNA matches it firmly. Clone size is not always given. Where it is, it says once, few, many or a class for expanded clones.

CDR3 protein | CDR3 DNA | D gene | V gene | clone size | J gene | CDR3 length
CASSERPSRPTGELFF | TGTGCCAGCAGCGAGCGCCCTAGCAGACCTACCGGGGAGCTGTTTTTT | . | TRBV9 | . | TRBJ2-2 | 16
CASSLVVGEQFF | TGTGCCAGCAGCTTGGTGGTAGGTGAGCAGTTCTTC | . | TRBV7-9 | few | TRBJ2-1 | 12
CASRKTGGTGNTIYF | TGTGCCAGCAGAAAGACAGGGGGCACTGGAAACACCATATATTTT | TRBD1 | TRBV6-5 | . | TRBJ1-3 | 15
CASSLARYEPSFF | TGTGCCAGCAGCCTCGCGCGCTACGAACCATCTTTCTTT | . | TRBV27 | . | TRBJ1-1 | 13
CSAGPDRDYGYTF | TGCAGTGCTGGGCCGGACAGGGACTATGGCTACACCTTC | TRBD1 | TRBV20-1 | . | TRBJ1-2 | 13
CASEPGSGGNQPQHF | TGTGCCAGCGAACCGGGCTCCGGCGGCAATCAGCCCCAGCATTTT | . | TRBV28 | . | TRBJ1-5 | 15
CTSTPGGQGNYGYTF | TGTACCAGCACTCCAGGGGGACAGGGGAACTATGGCTACACCTTC | TRBD1 | TRBV12-3/TRBV12-4 | . | TRBJ1-2 | 15
CASSWRDSTNSPLHF | TGTGCCAGCAGCTGGCGGGACAGCACCAATTCACCCCTCCACTTT | TRBD1 | TRBV7-2 | once | TRBJ1-6 | 15
CATSDGTGNGYTF | TGTGCCACCAGTGATGGGACAGGGAATGGCTACACCTTC | TRBD1 | TRBV24-1 | few | TRBJ1-2 | 13
CASVPGQGANTEAFF | TGTGCCAGCGTTCCGGGACAGGGGGCCAACACTGAAGCTTTCTTT | TRBD1 | TRBV6-6 | few | TRBJ1-1 | 15
CASSLNSGQGGEKLFF | TGTGCCAGCAGCTTAAATTCAGGACAGGGAGGTGAAAAACTGTTTTTT | TRBD1 | TRBV7-2 | . | TRBJ1-4 | 16
CASSMTGDGIGKNIQYF | TGTGCCAGCAGCATGACAGGGGATGGGATAGGCAAAAACATTCAGTACTTC | TRBD1 | TRBV12-3/TRBV12-4 | . | TRBJ2-4 | 17
CASSQEDWTGSPLHF | TGCGCCAGCAGCCAAGAAGATTGGACAGGTTCACCCCTCCACTTT | TRBD1 | TRBV4-3 | . | TRBJ1-6 | 15
CASSPPRGGYNEQFF | TGTGCCAGTAGTCCCCCCCGCGGGGGCTACAATGAGCAGTTCTTC | TRBD2 | TRBV19 | few | TRBJ2-1 | 15